Included here is one T cell receptor beta chain sequence, with context. Method: immunoSEQ multiplex PCR; TCRdb's copy keeps in-frame clones and lacks some. The sample includes more than 100,000 clones, 70% to 90% of them seen just once. The data belong to a study of blood T cell repertoires in COVID-19. This TCR came from a woman aged 55-69 years with acute or convalescent COVID-19. The sample consisted of peripheral blood.

The CDR3, as DNA: TGTGCCAGCAGCCTCGACAGTAACTATGGCTACACCTTC. Protein product: CASSLDSNYGYTF. The chain employs TRBV6-5 and TRBJ1-2, with D perhaps matching TRBD1 (5 bases). From germline, CDR1 is MNHEY and CDR2 SVGAGI. The CDR3 loop spans 13 amino acids. V was shortened by 6 bases and J by 1 base, with 9 bases between the two germline ends.